The 13 T cell receptor beta chains below come from one sample, sequenced in a study of Ad26.COV2.S vaccination and SARS-CoV-2 variants. As to treatment: roughly 18 received Ad26.COV2.S at low or high dose, single or two shots; a few received placebo; per-sample allocation not given. The investigators took samples on day 63 after the first vaccine or placebo injection. Here immunoSEQ multiplex PCR was the method, and the copy in TCRdb shows in-frame clones only, minus some. The sample includes about 390,000 clones, 80% to 90% seen only once; the top ten take approximately 3.7%. The sample in question was peripheral blood, obtained in a trial of Ad26.COV2.S vaccine versus placebo. These receptors all stem from a person between 18 and 65 years old who received the Ad26.COV2.S COVID-19 vaccine or a placebo.

V is TRBV3-1 (or the pseudogene TRBV3-2) and J is TRBJ1-1; D not resolved. Trimming left V 0 bases short and J 3 bases short, with 14 bases between. CDR1 is LGHDT, CDR2 YNNKEL, per germline (reference sequence). This CDR3 contains 16 residues. The CDR3: CASSQDRVRGYTEAFF. The CDR3 coding sequence is TGTGCCAGCAGCCAAGATCGAGTTCGGGGTTACACTGAAGCTTTCTTT.

This rearrangement joins TRBV5-6 to TRBJ1-1, with D tentatively TRBD1 (6 bases). This CDR3 contains 14 residues. Germline lookup yields CDR1 SGHDT and CDR2 YYEEEE. The V end was cut by 3 bases, the J end by 4 bases, with 13 bases between. CDR3 in amino acids: CASSWDNDGTEAFF. DNA of the CDR3: TGTGCCAGCAGCTGGGACAACGACGGCACTGAAGCTTTCTTT.

The rearrangement links TRBV7-2 to TRBJ1-1, with TRBD1 matching over 7 bases. The CDR3 loop spans 15 amino acids. Per the germline V gene, CDR1 is SGHTA and CDR2 is FQGNSA. The V and J ends lost 5 bases and 5 bases, in that order; junction bases with no gene match: 11. CDR3 protein: CASSPDRARWTEAFF. The CDR3 coding sequence is TGTGCCAGCAGCCCTGACAGGGCCCGGTGGACTGAAGCTTTCTTT.

V is TRBV18 and J is TRBJ1-4, with D possibly being TRBD1 (6 bases). The CDR3 is 16 residues long. Germline assignment: CDR1 KGHSH and CDR2 LQKENI. The V end lost 2 bases, the J end lost 9 bases, and 19 bases lay between the germline ends. CDR3: CASSPSHREKNQKLFF. The CDR3 DNA follows: TGTGCCAGCTCACCAAGCCACAGGGAGAAAAATCAAAAACTGTTTTTT.

V is TRBV5-6 and J is TRBJ2-7, with 8 bases aligning to TRBD1. Germline V lookup: CDR1 SGHDT, CDR2 YYEEEE. Trimming cost V 0 bases and J 9 bases; bases outside gene matches: 8. CDR3 length equals 14 residues. The CDR3 DNA reads TGTGCCAGCAGCTTGGTCGGGACAGGTAGGGTGCAGTACTTC. It codes for CASSLVGTGRVQYF.

The chain combines TRBV4-1 with TRBJ2-4; possible D gene TRBD2, 6 bases. This CDR3 contains 16 residues. V was shortened by 1 base and J by 0 bases, with 10 bases between the two germline ends. In germline, CDR1 is MGHRA, CDR2 YSYEKL. CDR3 DNA: TGCGCCAGCAGCCAAGTGGCGCGGGGAGCCAAAAACATTCAGTACTTC. Protein: CASSQVARGAKNIQYF.

The chain carries TRBV18 and TRBJ1-2, with D unclear. CDR1 and CDR2 from the germline V gene are KGHSH and LQKENI. V was shortened by 10 bases and J by 4 bases, with 19 bases between the two germline ends. The CDR3 runs to 14 residues. The CDR3 is CAKSTDLCSYGYTF. The CDR3 coding sequence is TGTGCCAAATCCACCGACCTTTGCAGCTATGGCTACACCTTC.

The chain couples TRBV6-1 to TRBJ1-4; 8 nucleotides agree with TRBD1. J gave up 3 bases and V 5 bases, and 5 bases lay outside the gene matches. From germline, CDR1 is MNHNS and CDR2 SASEGT. The CDR3 covers 15 residues. The CDR3 nucleotides are TGTGCCAGCAGTTTAGACAGGGGATCTAATGAAAAACTGTTTTTT. It codes for CASSLDRGSNEKLFF.

A single count supports this clone. CDR3 in DNA: TGTGCCAGCAGCCGACCCCCGGGACAGGGATGGGTCACTGAAGCTTTCTTT. Protein sequence: CASSRPPGQGWVTEAFF. The chain uses TRBV16 and TRBJ1-1, with 9 positions matching TRBD1. Per the germline V gene, CDR1 is KGHSY and CDR2 is FQNENV. This CDR3 spans 17 amino acids. The V gene end was trimmed by 4 bases and the J gene end by 4 bases; junction bases not matched to a gene: 13.

This chain uses TRBV9 with TRBJ2-3; D remains unclear. Germline lookup yields CDR1 SGDLS and CDR2 YYNGEE. The V and J ends lost 1 base and 5 bases respectively, with 8 bases between them. The CDR3 sequence is 13 residues long. The CDR3 DNA reads TGTGCCAGCAGCGTAAGGTCGATAGATACGCAGTATTTT. The encoded protein is CASSVRSIDTQYF.

This clone has only a few counts. This chain links TRBV7-8 with TRBJ2-7; TRBD2 matches 8 bases. V was clipped by 2 bases and J by 0 bases; unmatched bases: 0. The CDR3 is made up of 14 amino acids. Germline V gene sequence: CDR1 SGHVS, CDR2 FQNEAQ. In DNA form, the CDR3 reads TGTGCCAGCAGCTTACGGGGGGGCTCCTACGAGCAGTACTTC. Translation: CASSLRGGSYEQYF.

Remarks on this clone: The sample holds other DNA sequences that translate to the same CDR3. The CDR3 is CAISEGYEQYF. The CDR3 nucleotides are TGTGCCATCAGTGAAGGTTACGAGCAGTACTTC. J is TRBJ2-7 and V is TRBV10-3; D not resolved. Germline V CDR1 and CDR2: ENHRY, SYGVKD. This CDR3 is 11 amino acids long. V was clipped by 3 bases and J by 4 bases, with 4 bases between them.

The rearrangement joins TRBV5-6 to TRBJ1-2; TRBD1 agrees at 8 bases. J was trimmed by 1 base and V by 4 bases; bases with no gene match: 9. CDR3 length: 16 residues. Looked up from germline, CDR1 is SGHDT and CDR2 is YYEEEE. The CDR3 sequence is CASSARQGTVNYGYTF. Written as DNA, the CDR3 is TGTGCCAGCAGCGCGAGACAGGGGACCGTTAACTATGGCTACACCTTC.